This T cell receptor beta chain was profiled in a study of control samples from healthy donors and cancer patients. The assay was immunoSEQ multiplex PCR, and TCRdb's table has in-frame clones only and misses some. The sample lists 150,000 to 200,000 clones, over 85% seen once, with 7.5% to 8.5% in the top ten. CDR1 and CDR2 (germline): MNHEY, SVGAGI. This CDR3 contains 14 residues. V lost 7 bases, J lost 10 bases, and 8 bases stayed unmatched. This clone was picked up a small number of times. The sample taken for sequencing was blood. The sequence came from a woman in her thirties or forties in good health. This chain connects TRBV6-5 to TRBJ1-6, with 9 bases that match TRBD1. This chain's CDR3 is CASTWGQGSSPLHF. The CDR3, as DNA: TGTGCCAGCACGTGGGGACAGGGAAGCTCACCCCTCCACTTT.